The 16 T cell receptor beta chains presented below share a single source sample, sequenced in a study of identical twins. Using its own MiXCR run on the 5' RACE reads, TCRdb lists one record per CDR3 protein. The repertoire includes about 240,000 distinct CDR3 sequences, 7.5% of them detected once, and 5.4% sits in the top ten. The sample was also reused in another study, on yellow fever vaccine responses in identical twins.

The sample comprised CD8+ T cells sorted from blood. The receptors were gathered from a woman younger than 30 in good health.

The rearrangement uses TRBV12-3 or TRBV12-4 and TRBJ2-1; tentative D call: TRBD2 (6 bases). The CDR3 runs to 15 residues. With 6 bases removed from V and 2 bases from J, the gap between germline ends came to 14 bases. CDR3 protein: CASSNLAPTYNEQFF. In DNA, the CDR3 is TGTGCCAGCAGCAATCTAGCGCCTACCTACAATGAGCAGTTCTTC.

In this sample, this clonotype turned up many times. This chain connects TRBV9 to TRBJ2-1; 12 bases are shared with TRBD2. Losses at the gene ends were 4 bases for V and 5 bases for J; bases not matched to a gene: 4. This CDR3 spans 15 amino acids. Per germline, CDR1 SGDLS and CDR2 YYNGEE. The CDR3 is CASSPRLAGDNEQFF. CDR3 nucleotides: TGTGCCAGCAGCCCCCGACTAGCGGGGGACAATGAGCAGTTCTTC.

This clonotype has at least ten counts. This chain joins TRBV7-8 and TRBJ2-3; D remains unclear. This CDR3 comprises 13 residues. Germline V lookup: CDR1 SGHVS, CDR2 FQNEAQ. Trimming took off 1 base at V and 2 bases at J, with 4 bases between the two ends. Here the CDR3 reads CASSLDATDTQYF. The CDR3 nucleotides read TGTGCCAGCAGCTTAGACGCCACAGATACGCAGTATTTT. The full variable domain, rest sourced from reference TRBV7-8 and TRBJ2-3, is GAGVSQSPRYKVAKRGQDVALRCDPISGHVSLFWYQQALGQGPEFLTYFQNEAQLDKSGLPSDRFFAERPEGSVSTLKIQRTQQEDSAVYLCASSLDATDTQYFGPGTRLTVL.

This clonotype was seen only a few times. The CDR3 DNA reads as TGTGCCAGCAGTTACAGGGGGGCCGATACAGATACGCAGTATTTT. This encodes CASSYRGADTDTQYF. The chain uses TRBV6-5 and TRBJ2-3, with D perhaps TRBD1 or TRBD2 (6 bases each). The CDR3 has 15 amino acids. The germline V and J ends were trimmed by 2 bases and 3 bases, with 12 bases remaining between them. Germline V lookup: CDR1 MNHEY, CDR2 SVGAGI.

This clonotype was counted between two and nine times. The genes are TRBV20-1 and TRBJ2-5; unclear D gene. Between the trimmed V and J ends, which lost 5 bases and 2 bases, there was a span of 0 bases. The CDR3 contains 9 residues. Germline assignment: CDR1 DFQATT and CDR2 SNEGSKA (reference sequence). The CDR3, as DNA: TGCAGTGCTCAAGAGACCCAGTACTTC. Amino acid sequence: CSAQETQYF.

The sample holds many counts of this clonotype. The rearrangement links TRBV6-1 to TRBJ2-3; 13 positions match TRBD2. Germline V gene lookup returns CDR1 MNHNS and CDR2 SASEGT. V shed 6 bases, J shed 5 bases, and the junction held 5 bases outside the gene matches. The length of the CDR3 is 15 residues. CDR3 coding DNA: TGTGCCAGCAGGGCGACTAGCGGGAGGCTAGATACGCAGTATTTT. Translation: CASRATSGRLDTQYF.

This chain links TRBV28 with TRBJ2-3; D gene ambiguous. CDR1 MDHEN and CDR2 SYDVKM come from the germline V gene. This CDR3 contains 15 residues. The ends were cut back, 6 bases at V and 2 bases at J, with 15 bases in the middle. The CDR3 spells CASSLAQVFTDTQYF. The CDR3 DNA is TGTGCCAGCAGCCTCGCTCAGGTCTTCACAGATACGCAGTATTTT.

This clonotype was found many times. The J gene is TRBJ2-7, the V gene TRBV7-9; TRBD2 matches at 9 bases. CDR1 and CDR2 from the germline V gene are SEHNR and FQNEAQ (reference sequence). With 0 bases clipped from V and 9 bases from J, the junction kept 12 bases outside the gene matches. The CDR3 contains 16 residues. CDR3 protein: CASSLALMVAGDAQYF. DNA of the CDR3: TGTGCCAGCAGCTTAGCCCTAATGGTAGCGGGAGACGCGCAGTACTTC.

The chain carries TRBV7-6 and TRBJ2-2; 13 positions agree with TRBD2. The CDR3 runs to 18 residues. V trimming: 3 bases; J trimming: 3 bases; junction bases outside the gene matches: 7. Germline CDR1 SGHVS, CDR2 FNYEAQ. The CDR3 spells CASSFRLAGGGDTGELFF. In nucleotides, the CDR3 is TGTGCCAGCAGCTTTAGACTAGCGGGAGGTGGGGACACCGGGGAGCTGTTTTTT.

This clonotype appeared many times. V and J are TRBV29-1 and TRBJ1-5, with D possibly TRBD1 on 5 matching bases. The germline CDR1 and CDR2 sequences are SQVTM and ANQGSEA. V lost 0 bases and J lost 7, with 10 bases in between. The CDR3 length is 13 residues. In DNA, the CDR3 is TGCAGCGTTGAAGACAGGGAAGGACAGCCCCAGCATTTT. This sequence encodes CSVEDREGQPQHF. The full variable domain, in which reference TRBV29-1 and TRBJ1-5 provide the parts outside the CDR3, is SAVISQKPSRDICQRGTSLTIQCQVDSQVTMMFWYRQQPGQSLTLIATANQGSEATYESGFVIDKFPISRPNLTFSTLTVSNMSPEDSSIYLCSVEDREGQPQHFGDGTRLSIL.

The chain employs TRBV14 and TRBJ1-2, with no clear D. The CDR3 consists of 14 residues. V was cut by 4 bases and J by 2 bases, with 11 bases left in between. The germline V gene has CDR1 SGHDN and CDR2 FVKESK. The CDR3 sequence: CASSPVDGNYGYTF. CDR3 sequence (DNA): TGTGCCAGCAGCCCTGTGGACGGGAACTATGGCTACACCTTC.

The chain carries TRBV29-1 and TRBJ2-5; the match to TRBD2 covers 12 bases. This CDR3 region has 16 residues. The germline gives CDR1 SQVTM, CDR2 ANQGSEA. V was pared by 5 bases and J by 2 bases, with 9 bases of the junction left unmatched. In DNA, the CDR3 is TGCAGCGTTTCCCAGACTAGCGGGGGAGATCAAGAGACCCAGTACTTC. It codes for CSVSQTSGGDQETQYF.

This clonotype was recorded at least ten times. V and J are TRBV11-2 and TRBJ2-1, with a weak D call TRBD1 (6 bases). Looked up from germline, CDR1 is SGHAT and CDR2 is FQNNGV. This CDR3 is 21 amino acids long. V lost 4 bases to trimming and J lost 0 bases, with 28 bases between them. CDR3 sequence: CASSSGVGPPLTGFSYNEQFF. DNA for the CDR3: TGTGCCAGCAGCTCAGGGGTTGGGCCGCCGTTGACAGGCTTCTCCTACAATGAGCAGTTCTTC.

This clonotype came up a few times. The chain uses TRBV11-2 and TRBJ2-3; D is perhaps TRBD1 or TRBD2 (6 bases each). The length of the CDR3 is 19 residues. Germline lookup yields CDR1 SGHAT and CDR2 FQNNGV. Deletions cut 3 bases from V and 1 base from J, with 23 bases between. CDR3: CASSLLWVRGPSGTDTQYF. The CDR3 coding sequence is TGTGCCAGCAGCTTGCTGTGGGTCCGGGGGCCGTCGGGCACAGATACGCAGTATTTT. Combining the CDR3 with reference TRBV11-2 and TRBJ2-3 gives the whole variable domain EAGVAQSPRYKIIEKRQSVAFWCNPISGHATLYWYQQILGQGPKLLIQFQNNGVVDDSQLPKDRFSAERLKGVDSTLKIQPAKLEDSAVYLCASSLLWVRGPSGTDTQYFGPGTRLTVL.

Ten or more counts support this clonotype. This chain uses TRBV20-1 with TRBJ2-5, with 9 nucleotides matching TRBD1. CDR1 and CDR2 from the germline V gene are DFQATT and SNEGSKA (reference sequence). The CDR3 sequence is 15 residues long. With V trimmed by 4 bases and J by 1 base, 7 bases remained unmatched. DNA for the CDR3: TGCAGTGCTAAGGGACAGGGTCGTATCCAAGAGACCCAGTACTTC. Translating gives CSAKGQGRIQETQYF.

The gene calls are TRBV12-5 and TRBJ2-2; 7 bases fit TRBD2. Germline V gene lookup returns CDR1 LGHNT and CDR2 FRNRAP. The CDR3 contains 16 residues. V lost 1 base, J lost 2 bases, and 4 bases stayed unmatched. This CDR3 is CASGLAEGLNTGELFF. The CDR3 DNA follows: TGTGCTAGTGGTTTGGCAGAGGGACTAAACACCGGGGAGCTGTTTTTT. The complete variable domain, with remaining parts taken from reference TRBV12-5 and TRBJ2-2, reads DARVTQTPRHKVTEMGQEVTMRCQPILGHNTVFWYRQTMMQGLELLAYFRNRAPLDDSGMPKDRFSAEMPDATLATLKIQPSEPRDSAVYFCASGLAEGLNTGELFFGEGSRLTVL.